Listed here are 24 T cell receptor beta chains from one sample, sequenced in a study of metastatic and nonmetastatic thyroid tumors. Patients had received no treatment of any kind before thyroid surgery. TCRdb redid the clone calls on the PCR reads using MiXCR. The sample records about 21,000 clones, around a quarter being singletons. Sequences were obtained from blood. The receptors derive from a female donor with papillary thyroid cancer or a benign thyroid nodule (not recorded which). Some clones in this sample may be carry-over from other donors' samples.

There are many counts of this clone. The chain combines TRBV30 with TRBJ2-7; TRBD1 might be the D (6 bases). This CDR3 comprises 17 residues. V lost 0 bases, J lost 6 bases, and 24 bases lay in between. CDR1 is GTSNPN and CDR2 is SVGIG in the germline V gene (reference sequence). The CDR3 spells CAWSVERSGTRSSEQYF. CDR3 DNA sequence: TGTGCCTGGAGTGTAGAACGGTCCGGGACAAGGTCATCCGAGCAGTACTTC.

The table lists this clone with a few counts. The gene calls are TRBV5-6 and TRBJ2-5; D remains ambiguous. CDR1 and CDR2 (germline): SGHDT, YYEEEE. Between the trimmed V and J ends, which lost 3 bases and 5 bases, there was a span of 5 bases. The CDR3 contains 11 residues. CDR3 region: CASSWWETQYF. The CDR3 nucleotides read TGTGCCAGCAGCTGGTGGGAGACCCAGTACTTC.

This clone was counted at least ten times. The chain uses TRBV5-6 and TRBJ2-1; D not certain. The V gene lost 7 bases and the J gene lost 2 bases, with 4 bases spanning the gap. CDR1 and CDR2 (germline): SGHDT, YYEEEE. This CDR3 comprises 11 residues. The DNA of the CDR3 is TGTGCCAGCGGCCCCTACAATGAGCAGTTCTTC. This gives the protein CASGPYNEQFF.

The chain links TRBV7-8 to TRBJ2-7; a possible D gene is TRBD1 (7 bases). The CDR3 contains 14 residues. Germline loops: CDR1 SGHVS, CDR2 FQNEAQ. V was pared by 6 bases and J by 4 bases, with 16 bases between. CDR3 protein: CASSSTGREYEQYF. CDR3 sequence (DNA): TGTGCCAGCAGTTCGACAGGGCGGGAATACGAGCAGTACTTC. Using reference TRBV7-8 and TRBJ2-7 for the parts outside the CDR3, the full variable domain is GAGVSQSPRYKVAKRGQDVALRCDPISGHVSLFWYQQALGQGPEFLTYFQNEAQLDKSGLPSDRFFAERPEGSVSTLKIQRTQQEDSAVYLCASSSTGREYEQYFGPGTRLTVT.

The chain employs TRBV6-5 and TRBJ2-2, with 9 bases identical to TRBD2. This CDR3 has 16 amino acids. Unmatched junction bases numbered 3, after V lost 0 bases and J lost 4 bases. Germline CDR1 MNHEY, CDR2 SVGAGI. In DNA form, the CDR3 reads TGTGCCAGCAGTTACTCCCCTAGCGGGATCACCGGGGAGCTGTTTTTT. Amino acids: CASSYSPSGITGELFF.

This clone was detected only a few times. The J gene is TRBJ2-5, the V gene TRBV15, with TRBD1 as a possible D gene (6 bases). CDR1 LNHNV and CDR2 YYDKDF come from the germline V gene (reference sequence). The CDR3 is 14 amino acids. Deletions cut 0 bases from V and 5 bases from J, with 10 bases between. CDR3 residues: CATSREGAWETQYF. The CDR3 nucleotides read TGTGCCACCAGCAGAGAGGGGGCTTGGGAGACCCAGTACTTC.

The V and J genes are TRBV19 and TRBJ2-1; no reliable D call. There are 13 residues in the CDR3. Trimming removed 3 bases from V and 6 bases from J, with 9 bases in between. Germline CDR1 and CDR2: LNHDA and SQIVND (reference sequence). DNA for the CDR3: TGTGCCAGTAGTATTAGGGTTGGCAATGAGCAGTTCTTC. It encodes CASSIRVGNEQFF. The complete variable domain, with remaining parts taken from reference TRBV19 and TRBJ2-1, reads DGGITQSPKYLFRKEGQNVTLSCEQNLNHDAMYWYRQDPGQGLRLIYYSQIVNDFQKGDIAEGYSVSREKKESFPLTVTSAQKNPTAFYLCASSIRVGNEQFFGPGTRLTVL.

As regards this clone: One junction end disagrees with the germline gene, perhaps due to a read error. The V and J genes are TRBV4-3 and TRBJ2-7, with a possible D match to TRBD2 (5 bases). The CDR3 contains 16 residues. CDR1 and CDR2 from the germline V gene are LGHNA and YSLEER. CDR3 sequence (DNA): TGCGCCAGCATCCAAGAAAACGACGGAGGCAGGTTTCGGCAGTACTTC. Translating gives CASIQENDGGRFRQYF.

Only a few counts were recorded for this clone. The V gene is TRBV6-1, the J gene TRBJ2-7; possibly TRBD2 for D (6 bases). In germline, CDR1 is MNHNS, CDR2 SASEGT. The CDR3 spans 13 residues. V was cut by 7 bases and J by 0 bases, with 10 bases left in between. CDR3 nucleotides: TGTGCCAGCAATCGGGACTTCTCCTACGAGCAGTACTTC. Translation: CASNRDFSYEQYF.

The chain has TRBV28 and TRBJ1-1; perhaps TRBD1 as D (5 bases). Germline CDR1 and CDR2: MDHEN and SYDVKM. V shed 7 bases and J shed 7 bases, with 25 bases lying between them. The CDR3 extends over 16 amino acids. The CDR3: CASTETPGLPFIEAFF. The CDR3 nucleotides are TGTGCCAGCACCGAGACGCCGGGACTACCTTTTATTGAAGCTTTCTTT.

This chain connects TRBV11-2 to TRBJ2-2; TRBD2 matches 14 bases. After removal of 6 bases from V and 2 bases from J, the junction contained 5 bases not matched to a gene. This CDR3 region has 17 residues. CDR1 SGHAT and CDR2 FQNNGV come from the germline V gene. CDR3 amino acids: CASSRTSGGTNTGELFF. As DNA, the CDR3 is TGTGCCAGCAGTCGGACTAGCGGGGGGACCAACACCGGGGAGCTGTTTTTT.

This sequence joins TRBV28 and TRBJ1-1, with D tentatively TRBD1 (5 bases). Germline CDR1 MDHEN, CDR2 SYDVKM. This CDR3 region has 13 residues. The V gene lost 8 bases and the J gene lost 9 bases, with 19 bases spanning the gap. The DNA of the CDR3 is TGTGCCAGCGGACAAGGGCGGCGCAGGAAAGCTTTCTTT. Protein sequence: CASGQGRRRKAFF.

There are a few counts of this clone. The V and J genes are TRBV19 and TRBJ2-7; 8 nucleotides line up with TRBD2. CDR3 length: 13 amino acids. CDR1 and CDR2 (germline): LNHDA, SQIVND (reference sequence). Unmatched junction bases numbered 6, after V lost 11 bases and J lost 0 bases. CDR3 amino acids: CAGGAGASYEQYF. As DNA, the CDR3 is TGTGCCGGAGGAGCGGGAGCCTCCTACGAGCAGTACTTC.

The CDR3 here is CAWSALGWSNTEAFF. In DNA, the CDR3 is TGTGCCTGGAGTGCCTTGGGGTGGTCGAACACTGAAGCTTTCTTT. The chain combines TRBV30 with TRBJ1-1; D gene unclear. V was cut by 1 base and J by 1 base, with 13 bases left in between. CDR1 GTSNPN and CDR2 SVGIG come from the germline V gene (reference sequence). The CDR3 has 15 residues.

The chain carries TRBV6-1 and TRBJ2-7, with D tentatively TRBD1 (5 bases). Germline V gene data show CDR1 as MNHNS and CDR2 as SASEGT. V gave up 5 bases and J gave up 5 bases, with 19 bases separating them. This CDR3 spans 15 amino acids. The CDR3 bases are TGTGCCAGCAGTTCCCATGTATCAAGGGGAAACGAGCAGTACTTC. It is translated as CASSSHVSRGNEQYF.

This clone has only a few counts. CDR3 amino acids: CASSVDGQRDEQFF. The CDR3 DNA follows: TGTGCCAGCAGTGTGGACGGACAGCGCGATGAGCAGTTCTTC. This chain links TRBV6-4 with TRBJ2-1, with TRBD1 as a possible D gene (6 bases). This CDR3 has 14 amino acids. In germline, CDR1 is MRHNA, CDR2 SNTAGT. The V gene lost 4 bases and the J gene lost 8 bases, with 15 bases spanning the gap.

By frequency in the sample, this clone is medium-sized. This chain links TRBV12-3 or TRBV12-4 with TRBJ2-7; 8 positions agree with TRBD1. The V segment lost 7 bases and the J segment 5 bases; nucleotides outside the gene matches: 13. CDR3 length: 15 amino acids. In DNA form, the CDR3 reads TGTGCCAGCACCCAAGTAGGGGGACAGGTCAACGAGCAGTACTTC. Translated: CASTQVGGQVNEQYF.

The chain couples TRBV27 to TRBJ2-7; TRBD2 matches 10 bases. The germline V gene has CDR1 MNHEY and CDR2 SMNVEV (reference sequence). There are 16 residues in the CDR3. Unmatched junction bases numbered 5, after V lost 3 bases and J lost 0 bases. CDR3 loop: CASSFALAGSSYEQYF. CDR3 DNA sequence: TGTGCCAGCAGTTTCGCACTAGCGGGATCCTCCTACGAGCAGTACTTC.

This clone occurred a few times. This chain connects TRBV10-1 to TRBJ2-1, with D unresolved. Deletions cut 4 bases from V and 1 base from J, with 8 bases between. Germline V gene lookup returns CDR1 WNHNN and CDR2 SYGVQD (reference sequence). CDR3 length equals 14 residues. The CDR3 DNA reads TGCGCCAGCAGTGTGCGTGATTCCTACAATGAGCAGTTCTTC. This gives the protein CASSVRDSYNEQFF.

In its sample, this clone is medium-sized. The CDR3 DNA is TGTGCCAGCAGTTTATCAGCTAGCGGGTGGTACGAGCAGTACTTC. Translation: CASSLSASGWYEQYF. The V and J genes are TRBV28 and TRBJ2-7, with 8 bases fitting TRBD2. The germline V gene encodes CDR1 MDHEN and CDR2 SYDVKM. The V gene end was trimmed by 1 base and the J gene end by 4 bases; junction bases not matched to a gene: 6. The CDR3 length is 15 residues.

By sample share, this clone is medium-sized. The chain uses TRBV7-2 and TRBJ2-7; D is perhaps TRBD2 (6 bases). Trimming stripped 0 bases from V and 6 bases from J, with 15 bases between. Germline assignment: CDR1 SGHTA and CDR2 FQGNSA. This CDR3 is 15 amino acids long. This chain's CDR3 is CASSLALAQRAEQYF. Written as DNA, the CDR3 is TGTGCCAGCAGCTTAGCATTGGCTCAGCGGGCCGAGCAGTACTTC.

This chain uses TRBV6-1 with TRBJ1-1; D call uncertain. This CDR3 region has 13 residues. Deletions cut 10 bases from V and 3 bases from J, with 15 bases between. Looked up from germline, CDR1 is MNHNS and CDR2 is SASEGT. The CDR3 sequence: CATTNRKDTEAFF. In DNA form, the CDR3 reads TGTGCCACCACGAACCGTAAGGACACTGAAGCTTTCTTT.

This clone was detected only a few times. The V call is TRBV12-3 or TRBV12-4, the J call TRBJ1-2; D possibly corresponds to TRBD1 (5 bases). The CDR3 length is 13 residues. V lost 2 bases to trimming and J lost 7 bases, with 11 bases between them. The CDR3 spells CASSLSGTIGYTF. The CDR3 nucleotides read TGTGCCAGCAGTTTATCCGGGACGATTGGCTACACCTTC.

Many counts were recorded for this clone. The genes are TRBV12-3 or TRBV12-4 and TRBJ1-5, with D maybe TRBD1 (5 bases). The CDR3 is 16 amino acids. Trimming shortened V by 1 base and J by 1 base, and 11 bases separated the two germline ends. CDR3: CASSLGTLRSNQPQHF. The CDR3 DNA reads TGTGCCAGCAGTTTAGGGACACTCCGCAGCAATCAGCCCCAGCATTTT.